This T cell receptor (beta chain) was sequenced in a study of blood T cell repertoires in COVID-19. About the research overall: Material from acute and convalescent COVID-19 was sourced from the United States, Italy and Spain. Sample material is recorded as cDNA or gDNA derived from T cells, B-cell-depleted T cells, or PBMCs.

The CDR3 totals 11 residues. Original methodology: Amplification with reference gene primers provided the estimates of nucleated cell counts. Profiled with immunoSEQ multiplex PCR; TCRdb holds only in-frame clones, not every one. V, J and clone size are taken as reported in that table, and D and trimming were inferred from the DNA itself. The data hold roughly 49,000 clones, with approximately 88% observed a single time. Sequencing was carried out using peripheral blood. This TCR came from a man aged 45 to 65 with active COVID-19. This chain joins TRBV21-1 and TRBJ1-5; TRBD1, the table's D call, lacks a check against the DNA. TRBV21-1 is an annotated pseudogene. CDR3 loop: CASSKYPQGHF. As DNA, the CDR3 is TGTGCCAGCAGCAAGTATCCCCAGGGGCATTTT.